This TCR beta chain came from a study of cytomegalovirus exposure and HLA in healthy donors (dated by TCRdb to 2015 to 2018). Regarding the study in general: An earlier analysis of more than 550 of the donors reported approximately 300 Gb of sequence data and some 110 million unique TCR beta sequences obtained from roughly 180 million T cells. An early release covering some 640 HLA-typed donors comprised 250 to 350 gigabases of sequencing data and around 80 million unique TCR sequences. Of the roughly 430 genotyped donors, over 70% fell in the genetic ancestry cluster associated with self-reported Caucasian donors. The study aimed to test whether signatures of past pathogen exposure could be identified by cataloging public T cell receptors. Using immunosequencing, the study profiled T cell repertoires from roughly 650 subjects and related those repertoires to cytomegalovirus serostatus. A separate validation cohort of more than 100 different subjects was used in addition to the roughly 700-subject first cohort. To predict cytomegalovirus infection status, the study combined high-throughput TCR immunosequencing, statistical association of individual TCRs with disease status, and machine learning. A later analysis re-examined previously published TCR beta repertoires from 610 or so donors and added high-resolution HLA genotyping to investigate patterns of TCR occurrence. Rather than drawing on any new phenotypic data, the later analysis identified candidate immune exposures from TCR beta sequences and the way those sequences occurred across donors. An earlier analysis of a few hundred of the donors applied high-throughput TCR beta sequencing to assess whether each TCR beta V gene segment acted as functional or pseudogenic. Donor age, sex, ethnicity and CMV serostatus were compiled alongside the repertoire data. A later genetic analysis took genome-wide SNP genotypes for about 55% of the roughly 670 donors and used that subset as a discovery cohort. All discovery cohort repertoires had been generated using a single sequencing platform. HLA typing covered class I and class II loci at four-digit resolution. Typing coverage differed by locus: A, B, C, DRB1 and DQB1 were typed in roughly 620-630 donors, DQA1 in 500 to 550, DPA1 in nearly 610, and DPB1 in just under 480. Roughly 5 DR-DQ haplotypes were handled as single units for association and clustering, since linkage in the cohort was strong. On average, about 240,000 unique TCR beta nucleotide sequences were sequenced per donor among 350 to 400 genotyped donors of the cohort, with 15% to 20% of those sequences being non-productive. Summary of the overall study and its limitations: The classifier was reported to diagnose cytomegalovirus status with high specificity and sensitivity in both the original and validation cohorts. In a later analysis, the rate of TCR association differed among HLA loci, with DRB1 alleles having the most associated TCRs and HLA-C alleles having the fewest. A further reported finding was that TCR beta sequences accurately predicted the HLA-A and HLA-B alleles for most subjects in the first cohort. In an earlier analysis of 587 of the donors, most TCR beta V segments appeared in productive rearrangements about 87% or about 30% of the time, broadly matching IMGT annotations. The cohort was sequenced for TCR beta chains only, and without alpha or paired-chain data the features that could be detected were limited. According to a later analysis, parvovirus B19, influenza, CMV and Epstein-Barr virus appeared linked to several top co-occurrence clusters. A cluster of highly shared sequence variants was judged likely to be a technical artifact of the sequencing pipeline. Because HLA typing was missing for some donors at each locus, association tests included only the typed subset. The presence/absence analyses assumed that sequencing depth was roughly uniform across donors, and that assumption may not be true. In a later analysis, most CMV-associated TCR beta chains were found to appear HLA-restricted, with HLA associations seemingly driven largely by CMV exposure. Because counts were too low, some 16 rarely observed V segments, including chromosome 9 orphons, were excluded from the earlier analysis of several hundred of the donors. Linkage disequilibrium might explain the correlated functional status among segregating V segments, but an unknown experimental factor could not be ruled out. A later analysis found that HLA-associated TCR beta chains were more clonally expanded and had lower generation probabilities than equally common non-associated chains. A later genetic analysis reported fewer N-insertions in productive TCRs among donors in an Asian-associated ancestry cluster than the approximately 670-donor mean. V-gene and J-gene trimming of TCR beta chains was associated with a missense DCLRE1C variant in a later genetic analysis, and the association was replicated in an independent cohort. Some IMGT-functional V segments, including TRBV6-2 and TRBV6-3, could not be distinguished by the 87-base-pair reads and were therefore excluded. Assigning TCR associations to individual alleles was difficult when HLA alleles, especially DR and DQ, strongly co-occurred. While some public TCRs were present in many individuals, most TCR sequences turned up only very rarely across donors. In vitro tests confirmed that a few of the cytomegalovirus-associated TCR beta chains recognize cytomegalovirus antigens. It was suggested by the authors that the approach could potentially be generalized to other disease states and immunological phenotypes. In a later analysis, about 16,000 TCR beta sequences were associated with specific HLA alleles at a false discovery rate of 0.05. The study gave a list of under 200 TCR beta chains associated with cytomegalovirus. Immune exposure information for the cohort was limited to CMV serostatus.

Measured from the cysteine to the phenylalanine, the CDR3 is 14 residues long. Of the read, only the CDR3 DNA is kept; its 42 bases are in frame from base 1. The trim is 0 bases for V and 4 bases for J, with a gap of 10 bases between the germline ends. Looking up the germline V gene yields CDR1 SGHTA and CDR2 FQGNSA. The cohort consisted of some 670 healthy bone marrow donors. At the time of sampling, every cohort member was nominally healthy, though immune exposures that went unrecorded were likely present. The donor tested CMV seronegative, placing the donor among the 300 to 400 seronegative members of the cohort. Every donor gave a peripheral blood sample, and the peripheral blood mononuclear cells from that sample were used for TCR beta sequencing. The Qiagen DNeasy Blood Extraction Kit was used to extract genomic DNA from the blood cell samples. Library preparation was by the immunoSEQ multiplex PCR assay. The multiplex PCR relied on a mix of 60 forward primers for TCR Vbeta segments and 13 reverse primers for TCR Jbeta segments. Amplification of the CDR3 region of rearranged TCR beta genes was performed with a multiplex PCR assay on genomic DNA. Amplified TCR beta libraries were sequenced as 87-base-pair reads on the Illumina HiSeq System. Concerning the study's data processing: Across the 500 to 750 repertoires, a later analysis counted roughly 84 million unique TCR beta chains, 8.5 million to 12 million of which were shared by at least two donors. Raw reads were error-corrected and collapsed into unique sequences with a nearest-neighbor algorithm that merged closely related sequences to remove PCR and sequencing errors. CDR3 sequences were aligned to IMGT reference sequences to assign V, D and J gene segments. Each retained sequence needed at least a six-nucleotide match to both a V gene segment and a J gene segment. Rearrangements were called productive when the CDR3 lacked stop codons and stayed in frame with V and J; all others were non-productive. CDR3 was defined by IMGT convention, running from the second conserved V-encoded cysteine to the conserved J-encoded phenylalanine. The earlier analysis of about 530 of the donors excluded any sequence lacking an unambiguous match to a single V gene segment. In an earlier analysis of a few hundred of the donors, a V segment was called functional when productive rearrangements were above 56.7%, and segregating when the standard deviation between donors exceeded 5%. To diagnose cytomegalovirus status from the catalog of TCR beta chain sequences, a statistical classification framework was built. In a later analysis, V and J genes were assigned by comparing TCR nucleotide sequences against IMGT/GENE-DB human TR gene sequences. In a later analysis, CDR3 sequences and most-parsimonious VDJ recombination scenarios were assigned using the TCRdist pipeline. In a later analysis, every TCR beta chain was defined by the combination of its CDR3 amino acid sequence and its V-gene family, and reads without a unique V-gene family were dropped. To address suspected cross-contamination and a sequencing artifact, a later analysis removed roughly 580 highly shared, low-generation-probability nucleotide sequences. In a later analysis, a clonal expansion index was calculated for each public chain from normalized within-repertoire ranks of inferred template counts. Generation probabilities in a later analysis came from a VDJ recombination model fitted to out-of-frame rearrangements, and those results were checked against IGoR. In a later analysis, hypergeometric tests were used to score TCR-TCR, TCR-HLA and TCR-CMV co-occurrence, with a repertoire-size bias correction applied to TCR pairs. A later analysis estimated false discovery rates by permuting HLA or CMV assignments 20 times. In a later analysis, co-occurring TCRs were grouped with DBSCAN, and TCRdist sequence similarity was added when clustering was performed within HLA-allele-positive subsets. Co-occurrence clustering excluded repertoires with fewer than 30,000 or more than 120,000 public chains, plus five with anomalous nucleotide sharing. TCRdb's version of the immuneACCESS table is confined to in-frame rearrangements and falls short of the full clone set. An unresolved V gene accounts for under half of the shortfall where checked; the remainder is of unknown origin. The V and J calls and the clone size are those of that table, but D and trimming were determined from the DNA. This sample comprises about 120,000 clones, about 76% of them detected only once. The top ten clonotypes cover 3% to 5% of the sample.

As to this clone: Its antigen remains undetermined. No base-level quality is on record; no much larger clone is a single base apart.

The clonotype was recovered from a woman between 25 and 40 years old in good health and CMV-seronegative. The sequenced sample consisted of PBMCs. The chain is made from TRBV7-2 and TRBJ2-7; the D gene is possibly TRBD2, with 5 bases matching. Here the CDR3 is given as CASSLAGAGYEQYF. The nucleotide sequence reads as follows: TGTGCCAGCAGCTTAGCGGGAGCCGGGTACGAGCAGTACTTC.